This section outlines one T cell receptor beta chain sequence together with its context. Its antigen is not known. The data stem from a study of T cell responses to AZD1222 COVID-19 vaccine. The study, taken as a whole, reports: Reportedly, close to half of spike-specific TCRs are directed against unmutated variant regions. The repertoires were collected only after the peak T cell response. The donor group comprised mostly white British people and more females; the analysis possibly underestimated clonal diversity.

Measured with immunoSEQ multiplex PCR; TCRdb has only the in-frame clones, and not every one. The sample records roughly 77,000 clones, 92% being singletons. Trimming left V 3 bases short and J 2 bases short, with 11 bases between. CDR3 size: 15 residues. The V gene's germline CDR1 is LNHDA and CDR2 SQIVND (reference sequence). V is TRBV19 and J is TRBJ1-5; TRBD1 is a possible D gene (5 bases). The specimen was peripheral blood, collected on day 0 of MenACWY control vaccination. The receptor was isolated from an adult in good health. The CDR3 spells CASSIDGAGNQPQHF. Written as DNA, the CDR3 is TGTGCCAGTAGTATTGATGGGGCGGGCAATCAGCCCCAGCATTTT.